This T cell receptor beta chain was documented in a study of cytomegalovirus exposure and HLA in healthy donors (dated by TCRdb to between 2016 and 2019). For the wider study: According to a later analysis, one platform produced both the roughly 120 validation repertoires and the approximately 660 repertoires of the first cohort. The study aimed to test whether cataloging public T cell receptors could reveal signatures of past pathogen exposure. In addition to the first cohort of 650 to 800 subjects, a separate validation cohort of 120 different subjects was used. The study combined high-throughput TCR immunosequencing, statistical association of individual TCRs with disease status, and machine learning to predict cytomegalovirus infection status. Points the paper makes about the study in general: Three of the identified cytomegalovirus-associated TCR beta chains were confirmed in vitro to be specific for cytomegalovirus antigens. Subsequent analysis determined that TCRs grouped into clusters in the first cohort also showed a tendency toward co-occurrence across the 120 validation repertoires, and approximately 94% of cluster scores exceeded 0. It was suggested by the authors that the approach could potentially be generalized to other disease states and immunological phenotypes. Cytomegalovirus status was reported to be diagnosed by the classifier with high specificity and sensitivity in both the original and validation cohorts. All 110 or so repertoires were used to score co-occurrence in the validation cohort in a later analysis, because that analysis had no HLA typing for the cohort. Across donors, most TCR sequences were observed very rarely, whereas some public TCRs were present in many individuals. A total of roughly 160 TCR beta chains were listed by the study as associated with cytomegalovirus.

The method was the immunoSEQ multiplex PCR assay. From the authors' description of their analysis: A statistical classification framework was built for diagnosing cytomegalovirus status from the catalog of TCR beta chain sequences. TCRdb re-hosts the immuneACCESS table, in-frame sequences only. Its copies lack some clones; in the studies checked, an unresolved V gene accounts for under half of them, and the cause for the rest is not known. The DNA gave D and trimming, while V, J and clone size come from that table. The sample contains 100,000 to 150,000 clones, approximately 95% of them found a single time. The ten largest account for less than 2% of the sample. About this clone itself: Its antigen is not yet known. Base-call qualities are not available, and no considerably larger clone is one nucleotide away.

Separate from the approximately 700-subject first cohort, the validation cohort of about 110 subjects was the group to which the donors belonged. The junction carries 15 bases between V and J, which are trimmed by 4 bases and 5 bases respectively. Spanning cysteine to phenylalanine, the CDR3 consists of 14 amino acids. Only the CDR3 portion is preserved as DNA: 42 bases, with reading frame beginning at the first base. CDR1 SGHDN and CDR2 FVKESK were looked up in the germline V gene. This TCR was sampled from a man aged 18-30 years in good health and CMV-seronegative. Sequencing was carried out using PBMCs. The chain employs TRBV14 and TRBJ2-7; TRBD1 might be the D gene, on 6 matching bases. The nucleotides read TGTGCCAGCAGCCTTCTCGAACAGGGTCACGAGCAGTACTTC. Its protein product is CASSLLEQGHEQYF. The variable domain in full, with residues beyond the CDR3 obtained from the reference TRBV14 and TRBJ2-7 genes, is EAGVTQFPSHSVIEKGQTVTLRCDPISGHDNLYWYRRVMGKEIKFLLHFVKESKQDESGMPNNRFLAERTGGTYSTLKVQPAELEDSGVYFCASSLLEQGHEQYFGPGTRLTVT.